This T cell receptor beta chain is from a study of T cells expressing NK-cell markers. The wider study: One of eight sequenced donors was HCMV-seronegative; the other seven were seropositive.

As concerns this clonotype: The target antigen is unknown.

General study points: The CD3+CD56-NKG2C+ fraction of a handful of donors was also led by these clonotypes.

The CDR3 contains 15 residues. The germline V gene has CDR1 MDHEN and CDR2 SYDVKM. Following a re-call of the 5' RACE reads, TCRdb has one entry per CDR3 protein and lacks DNA. This repertoire includes about 110,000 distinct CDR3 sequences. Input material: blood T cells: a sorted CD56 or NKG2C T cell subset, CD4+ or CD8+ T cells, or bulk PBMC T cells (not recorded which). The source of this sequence is a woman between 18 and 70 years old in good health. The chain has TRBV28 and TRBJ2-5; the TCRdb D gene call, TRBD1, has no DNA to confirm it. CDR3 sequence reads: CASSVLQGSQETQYF.